This is a list of T cell receptor beta chains from one sample in a study of OX40 agonist ivuxolimab in advanced cancers. Sequencing used immunoSEQ multiplex PCR; TCRdb keeps in-frame clones, though not all of them. The table records some 62,000 clones, 79% of them present only once. Sequenced material: CD4+ or CD8+ T cells sorted from blood, taken in a trial of the OX40 agonist ivuxolimab. All receptors come from an adult with an advanced solid tumor such as melanoma, head and neck, liver or kidney cancer. Both conserved end residues are part of each CDR3. The order of the fields is CDR3 DNA, CDR3 protein, clone size, V gene, J gene, D gene, CDR3 length. D genes are given only for firm matches. Rows give clone size only sometimes, using once, few, many, or a class for an expanded clone.

DNA: TGTGCCAGCAGTTCGATCTCAGCCTATGGCTACACCTTC; CDR3: CASSSISAYGYTF; size: -; V: TRBV27; J: TRBJ1-2; D: -; length: 13
DNA: TGTGCCAGCAGCCAAGTTGTCGGTTCAAGAGGGGACCAGTACTTC; CDR3: CASSQVVGSRGDQYF; size: -; V: TRBV14; J: TRBJ2-5; D: -; length: 15
DNA: TGTGCCAGCAGTTTATCGGGCCGGGGATGGCAGCCCCAGCATTTT; CDR3: CASSLSGRGWQPQHF; size: few; V: TRBV27; J: TRBJ1-5; D: -; length: 15
DNA: TGTGCCAGCAGCTTAGCGGGACCTAGGGGGGCCAACGTCCTGACTTTC; CDR3: CASSLAGPRGANVLTF; size: -; V: TRBV7-9; J: TRBJ2-6; D: -; length: 16
DNA: TGTGCCAGCAGCCCCCCGGGACTAGCGGGGGGGGTTGAGCAGTTCTTC; CDR3: CASSPPGLAGGVEQFF; size: once; V: TRBV28; J: TRBJ2-1; D: TRBD2; length: 16
DNA: TGTGCCAGCAGCCTCGGACAGTCCCACAATGAGCAGTTCTTC; CDR3: CASSLGQSHNEQFF; size: -; V: TRBV7-3; J: TRBJ2-1; D: -; length: 14
DNA: TGCGCCAGCAGCTCCTCAATCGGACTCCCGGGAGATACGCAGTATTTT; CDR3: CASSSSIGLPGDTQYF; size: once; V: TRBV5-1; J: TRBJ2-3; D: -; length: 16
DNA: TGTGCCAGCAGTCCCCAGTCGGGACTAGCGGACTACGAGCAGTACTTC; CDR3: CASSPQSGLADYEQYF; size: -; V: TRBV27; J: TRBJ2-7; D: TRBD2; length: 16
DNA: TGTGCCAGCAGTTGGGGTCTGGGCCTCGACAATGAGCAGTTCTTC; CDR3: CASSWGLGLDNEQFF; size: once; V: TRBV27; J: TRBJ2-1; D: -; length: 15
DNA: TGTGCCATCACCGGCGCGGGGGACAGGGGGCCTGGCTACACCTTC; CDR3: CAITGAGDRGPGYTF; size: -; V: TRBV10-3; J: TRBJ1-2; D: TRBD1; length: 15
DNA: TGCGCCAGCAGCTTGGCCGGGAGCGGAAACATTCAGTACTTC; CDR3: CASSLAGSGNIQYF; size: -; V: TRBV5-1; J: TRBJ2-4; D: -; length: 14
DNA: TGTGCCAGTAGTGACAGGGTGATGAACACTGAAGCTTTCTTT; CDR3: CASSDRVMNTEAFF; size: -; V: TRBV19; J: TRBJ1-1; D: TRBD1; length: 14
DNA: TGTGCCAGTAGTACCCTCCCCGCAGGAGGGCCGGGAACTGGCTACACCTTC; CDR3: CASSTLPAGGPGTGYTF; size: -; V: TRBV19; J: TRBJ1-2; D: -; length: 17
DNA: TGTGCCATCAAGACAGGGGACTATGGCTACACCTTC; CDR3: CAIKTGDYGYTF; size: -; V: TRBV10-3; J: TRBJ1-2; D: TRBD1; length: 12
DNA: TGTGCCAGCGAAGGGGACTACGAGCAGTACTTC; CDR3: CASEGDYEQYF; size: -; V: TRBV7-2; J: TRBJ2-7; D: -; length: 11
DNA: TGCAGCGTTCGCTCAGGGGGCCGGGTTGAGACCCAGTACTTC; CDR3: CSVRSGGRVETQYF; size: once; V: TRBV29-1; J: TRBJ2-5; D: TRBD1; length: 14
DNA: TGTGCCAGCAGCCCGACTAGCGGGAGCTCCTACAATGAGCAGTTCTTC; CDR3: CASSPTSGSSYNEQFF; size: -; V: TRBV9; J: TRBJ2-1; D: TRBD2; length: 16
DNA: TGTGCCAGCAGCTCCGGACAGGGAGCCGTCGAGCAGTACTTC; CDR3: CASSSGQGAVEQYF; size: -; V: TRBV11-2; J: TRBJ2-7; D: TRBD1; length: 14
DNA: TGTGCCAGCAGCTCGGGGGGCTGGGGAAATGAAAAACTGTTTTTT; CDR3: CASSSGGWGNEKLFF; size: -; V: TRBV5-4; J: TRBJ1-4; D: -; length: 15
DNA: TGTGCCAGCACCCTTCGCGGCGGAGGGACAGATACGCAGTATTTT; CDR3: CASTLRGGGTDTQYF; size: -; V: TRBV9; J: TRBJ2-3; D: -; length: 15
DNA: TGTGCCAGCAGTTACTCCAGCTATAGCAATCAGCCCCAGCATTTT; CDR3: CASSYSSYSNQPQHF; size: -; V: TRBV6-5; J: TRBJ1-5; D: -; length: 15
DNA: TGCGCCAGCAGCCAAGATACAGGGGGAGGCACTGAAGCTTTCTTT; CDR3: CASSQDTGGGTEAFF; size: -; V: TRBV5-1; J: TRBJ1-1; D: TRBD1; length: 15
DNA: TGTGCCAGCAGTGTGGAGAACACTGAAGCTTTCTTT; CDR3: CASSVENTEAFF; size: -; V: TRBV6-1; J: TRBJ1-1; D: -; length: 12
DNA: TGTGCCAGCAGCTTACCCAGACTAGCGGGGGGGCCGGAGACCCAGTACTTC; CDR3: CASSLPRLAGGPETQYF; size: once; V: TRBV7-2; J: TRBJ2-5; D: TRBD2; length: 17
DNA: TGTGCCAGCCCACGCCCCCAGGGGATGAGCAATCAGCCCCAGCATTTT; CDR3: CASPRPQGMSNQPQHF; size: -; V: TRBV21-1; J: TRBJ1-5; D: -; length: 16
DNA: TGTGCCAGCAGCGTAACAGGGATGACGAAAGAGACCCAGTACTTC; CDR3: CASSVTGMTKETQYF; size: -; V: TRBV9; J: TRBJ2-5; D: -; length: 15
DNA: TGTGCCTGGAGTGGTCAGCCTAATGAAAAACTGTTTTTT; CDR3: CAWSGQPNEKLFF; size: -; V: TRBV30; J: TRBJ1-4; D: -; length: 13
DNA: TGTGCCAGCAACCCTACGGTCTCCTACGAGCAGTACTTC; CDR3: CASNPTVSYEQYF; size: -; V: TRBV7-2; J: TRBJ2-7; D: -; length: 13
DNA: TGTGCCAGCAGAAGGCGACAGGGGGCGAACACCGGGGAGCTGTTTTTT; CDR3: CASRRRQGANTGELFF; size: -; V: TRBV2; J: TRBJ2-2; D: TRBD1; length: 16
DNA: TGTGCCAGCAGCTTCCGGACTAGCGGGGCGGTCCGCTACAATGAGCAGTTCTTC; CDR3: CASSFRTSGAVRYNEQFF; size: -; V: TRBV5-6; J: TRBJ2-1; D: TRBD2; length: 18
DNA: TGTGCCAGCAGTTACGAGGAGTCACGCGATGAGCAGTTCTTC; CDR3: CASSYEESRDEQFF; size: -; V: TRBV6-6; J: TRBJ2-1; D: -; length: 14
DNA: TGCGCCAGCAGCCAAGATCCGGGGAATCAGCCCCAGCATTTT; CDR3: CASSQDPGNQPQHF; size: -; V: TRBV4-3; J: TRBJ1-5; D: -; length: 14
DNA: TGTGCCAGCAGCGTTATAGATACGCAGTATTTT; CDR3: CASSVIDTQYF; size: -; V: TRBV9; J: TRBJ2-3; D: -; length: 11
DNA: TGTGCCAGCAGCGGCGAAGCGAACACTGAAGCTTTCTTT; CDR3: CASSGEANTEAFF; size: -; V: TRBV7-6; J: TRBJ1-1; D: -; length: 13
DNA: TGTGCCAGCAGCTTATTAGGCGTCAGGGCGGACACTGAAGCTTTCTTT; CDR3: CASSLLGVRADTEAFF; size: -; V: TRBV7-2; J: TRBJ1-1; D: -; length: 16
DNA: TGTGCCAGCAGCTTAGGCCCTTCGGGGGGCCCACTGCCCGGCTACACCTTC; CDR3: CASSLGPSGGPLPGYTF; size: -; V: TRBV7-8; J: TRBJ1-2; D: -; length: 17
DNA: TGTGCCAGCAGTCGACTAGCGGGGGGGAGCACAGATACGCAGTATTTT; CDR3: CASSRLAGGSTDTQYF; size: -; V: TRBV6-4; J: TRBJ2-3; D: TRBD2; length: 16
DNA: TGTGCCAGCAGCTTAGCGGGCGGGCACGCCTACAATGAGCAGTTCTTC; CDR3: CASSLAGGHAYNEQFF; size: -; V: TRBV7-3; J: TRBJ2-1; D: -; length: 16
DNA: TGTGCCAGCACCACGTCAGAAGCTTTCTTT; CDR3: CASTTSEAFF; size: -; V: TRBV28; J: TRBJ1-1; D: -; length: 10
DNA: TGTGCCAGCAGCTTGGGTCTAGCGGAGGGAGATACGCAGTATTTT; CDR3: CASSLGLAEGDTQYF; size: -; V: TRBV11-3; J: TRBJ2-3; D: TRBD2; length: 15
DNA: TGTGCCAGCAGTGCCTTGACTAGCGGGAATCCCTACGAGCAGTACTTC; CDR3: CASSALTSGNPYEQYF; size: -; V: TRBV6-1; J: TRBJ2-7; D: TRBD2; length: 16
DNA: TGTGCCAGCAGTTTCCGGACAGGAGACAATGAGCAGTTCTTC; CDR3: CASSFRTGDNEQFF; size: -; V: TRBV6-5; J: TRBJ2-1; D: TRBD1; length: 14
DNA: TGTGCCAGCAGGACTTTGGGCTGGACAGGGGGGTACAATGAGCAGTTCTTC; CDR3: CASRTLGWTGGYNEQFF; size: -; V: TRBV27; J: TRBJ2-1; D: TRBD1; length: 17
DNA: TGTGCCAGCAGTGAATTTTCAGGGGCTGGCGAGCAGTACTTC; CDR3: CASSEFSGAGEQYF; size: -; V: TRBV2; J: TRBJ2-7; D: -; length: 14
DNA: TGCGCCAGCAGCCCTCTCGGGACTAGCGGGGGGGCATCGGCCGGGGAGCTGTTTTTT; CDR3: CASSPLGTSGGASAGELFF; size: -; V: TRBV4-3; J: TRBJ2-2; D: TRBD2; length: 19
DNA: TGTGCCAGCATCCCGGACTACCGTACGGAGCAGTACTTC; CDR3: CASIPDYRTEQYF; size: -; V: TRBV7-9; J: TRBJ2-7; D: -; length: 13